These 25 T cell receptor beta chains were sequenced from one sample in a study of blood T cell repertoires in COVID-19. Repertoires were generated with immunoSEQ multiplex PCR, while TCRdb's copy carries only in-frame clones and drops some. This sample carries roughly 250,000 clones, roughly 83% of them seen once, and the ten largest clones take roughly 9.6%. The specimen sequenced was peripheral blood. The receptor set was obtained from a woman of 80 years or more with acute or convalescent COVID-19.

This chain connects TRBV19 to TRBJ2-5; 7 bases align to TRBD2. Germline trimming cut 7 bases from V and 0 bases from J; bases unmatched to any gene: 5. CDR3 length: 14 residues. Germline CDR1 reads LNHDA; CDR2 reads SQIVND (reference sequence). The CDR3 loop reads CASMGGKNQETQYF. The CDR3 region has the DNA TGTGCCAGTATGGGAGGGAAGAACCAAGAGACCCAGTACTTC.

The CDR3 DNA reads TGTGCCAGCAGCGCCGGGGGGGGCTACGAGCAGTACTTC. This codes for CASSAGGGYEQYF. The J gene is TRBJ2-7, the V gene TRBV6-5, with 8 bases lining up with TRBD2. The trim removed 6 bases at V and 3 bases at J, leaving 4 bases unmatched. This CDR3 is 13 amino acids long. Germline lookup yields CDR1 MNHEY and CDR2 SVGAGI.

The chain couples TRBV5-4 to TRBJ2-7, with TRBD2 identical over 10 bases. V gave up 0 bases and J gave up 5 bases; unmatched junction bases: 5. The CDR3 is 15 amino acids. CDR1 is SGHNT, CDR2 YYREEE, per germline (reference sequence). The DNA for the CDR3 is TGTGCCAGCAGCTTGGGAGCGGGGGGGTTCGACGAGCAGTACTTC. Translated, it gives CASSLGAGGFDEQYF.

The V gene is TRBV28, the J gene TRBJ1-4; TRBD1 aligns across 9 bases. The germline V gene encodes CDR1 MDHEN and CDR2 SYDVKM. This CDR3 comprises 14 residues. V was pared by 6 bases and J by 7 bases, with 6 bases of the junction left unmatched. The CDR3 DNA follows: TGTGCCAGCAGAACAGGGGGCGAGTCTGAAAAACTGTTTTTT. The encoded protein is CASRTGGESEKLFF.

The V call is TRBV30, the J call TRBJ1-4; D gene unclear. The CDR3 totals 17 residues. Between the trimmed V and J ends, which lost 2 bases and 0 bases, there was a span of 16 bases. Germline loops: CDR1 GTSNPN, CDR2 SVGIG (reference sequence). CDR3 loop: CAWSQTRRSATNEKLFF. In nucleotides, the CDR3 is TGTGCCTGGAGTCAAACCCGAAGGAGTGCAACTAATGAAAAACTGTTTTTT.

J is TRBJ2-7 and V is TRBV27, with D uncertain. Germline V gene lookup returns CDR1 MNHEY and CDR2 SMNVEV (reference sequence). The V gene lost 2 bases and the J gene lost 3 bases, with 8 bases spanning the gap. The length of the CDR3 is 13 residues. The CDR3 spells CASSLKGGYEQYF. The CDR3 DNA reads TGTGCCAGCAGTTTAAAAGGCGGCTACGAGCAGTACTTC.

This chain uses TRBV11-1 with TRBJ1-1; no clear D gene. Trimming removed 3 bases at V and 2 bases at J, with 10 bases between. CDR3 length: 14 amino acids. Germline V gives CDR1 SGHAT, CDR2 FQDESV (reference sequence). CDR3 sequence: CASSFRVGNTEAFF. DNA for the CDR3: TGTGCCAGCAGCTTCCGGGTCGGAAACACTGAAGCTTTCTTT.

The V gene is TRBV3-1 (or the pseudogene TRBV3-2), the J gene TRBJ1-2; D may be TRBD1 (6 bases). CDR1 and CDR2 (germline): LGHDT, YNNKEL (reference sequence). V was shortened by 5 bases and J by 4 bases, with 14 bases between the two germline ends. The CDR3 runs to 14 residues. In nucleotides, the CDR3 is TGTGCCAGCAGCGCAGACAGGAATCTCTATGGCTACACCTTC. This gives the protein CASSADRNLYGYTF.

The chain is built from TRBV7-9 and TRBJ2-7; tentatively, D is TRBD2 (5 bases). V was trimmed by 0 bases and J by 3 bases, leaving 9 bases between them. Germline lookup yields CDR1 SEHNR and CDR2 FQNEAQ (reference sequence). The CDR3 spans 14 residues. CDR3 amino acids: CASSLALRGYEQYF. The CDR3 region has the DNA TGTGCCAGCAGCTTAGCCCTCCGGGGCTACGAGCAGTACTTC.

The chain recombines TRBV5-6 with TRBJ2-5; 8 bases match TRBD1. The CDR3 spans 19 residues. The junction had 22 bases not matched to a gene; V was cut back by 4 bases and J by 5 bases. Per germline, CDR1 SGHDT and CDR2 YYEEEE. CDR3: CASSHRGTGSSIRGETQYF. CDR3 DNA sequence: TGTGCCAGCAGCCACAGGGGGACGGGCTCCTCCATCCGGGGGGAGACCCAGTACTTC.

The DNA for the CDR3 is TGTGCCAGCAAGAGGGAGGTGGAAGCTTTCTTT. Translation: CASKREVEAFF. The rearrangement joins TRBV2 to TRBJ1-1; D is unclear. The CDR3 spans 11 residues. Trimming took off 7 bases at V and 8 bases at J, with 11 bases between the two ends. Germline V gene lookup returns CDR1 SNHLY and CDR2 FYNNEI.

The genes are TRBV2 and TRBJ1-1, with D perhaps matching TRBD1 (6 bases). In germline, CDR1 is SNHLY, CDR2 FYNNEI. Trimming shortened V by 7 bases and J by 4 bases, and 19 bases separated the two germline ends. The CDR3 contains 15 residues. CDR3 loop: CASTIIGQPTTEAFF. The CDR3, as DNA: TGTGCCAGCACTATCATCGGACAGCCTACCACTGAAGCTTTCTTT.

The genes are TRBV28 and TRBJ1-5; TRBD1 aligns across 9 bases. CDR3 length: 16 residues. The V gene end was trimmed by 5 bases and the J gene end by 6 bases; junction bases not matched to a gene: 11. Germline loops: CDR1 MDHEN, CDR2 SYDVKM. The CDR3 is CASSPPHRGPGQPQHF. CDR3 bases: TGTGCCAGCAGTCCACCACACAGGGGGCCGGGTCAGCCCCAGCATTTT.

V is TRBV28 and J is TRBJ1-5, with D tentatively TRBD1 (6 bases). V was shortened by 4 bases and J by 0 bases, with 16 bases between the two germline ends. Germline CDR1 MDHEN, CDR2 SYDVKM. The CDR3 is made up of 17 amino acids. The CDR3 sequence: CASSSTGTRYSNQPQHF. The CDR3 bases are TGTGCCAGCAGTTCAACCGGGACACGTTATAGCAATCAGCCCCAGCATTTT.

The genes are TRBV6-1 and TRBJ1-2; the D gene is possibly TRBD1 (6 bases). V was shortened by 2 bases and J by 0 bases, with 19 bases between the two germline ends. CDR3 length equals 18 residues. The germline gives CDR1 MNHNS, CDR2 SASEGT. The CDR3 DNA reads as TGTGCCAGCAGTGAATGGGGGCTAGTTCTGCCCTCTAACTATGGCTACACCTTC. Amino acids: CASSEWGLVLPSNYGYTF.

This chain connects TRBV5-5 to TRBJ1-2; D remains ambiguous. This CDR3 contains 13 residues. Trimming pared 1 base from V and 2 bases from J, leaving 6 bases between. CDR1 is SGHKS and CDR2 is YYEKEE in the germline V gene (reference sequence). CDR3 DNA: TGTGCCAGCAGCTTGCCCCCGAACTATGGCTACACCTTC. It translates to CASSLPPNYGYTF.

CDR3 sequence reads: CASSQVPLTDPGQPQHF. CDR3 in DNA: TGTGCCAGCAGCCAAGTTCCATTGACGGATCCGGGGCAGCCCCAGCATTTT. V is TRBV3-1 (or the pseudogene TRBV3-2) and J is TRBJ1-5; D not certain. The CDR3 is 17 amino acids. Germline lookup yields CDR1 LGHDT and CDR2 YNNKEL (reference sequence). V was shortened by 1 base and J by 7 bases, with 20 bases between the two germline ends.

The J gene is TRBJ2-5, the V gene TRBV28, with 15 positions matching TRBD2. Germline assignment: CDR1 MDHEN and CDR2 SYDVKM. V was pared by 5 bases and J by 0 bases, with 4 bases of the junction left unmatched. This CDR3 has 17 residues. CDR3 sequence reads: CASSNGLAGGYQETQYF. The CDR3, as DNA: TGTGCCAGCAGTAACGGACTAGCGGGGGGGTACCAAGAGACCCAGTACTTC.

The chain employs TRBV27 and TRBJ2-5, with 7 nucleotides matching TRBD2. The trim removed 0 bases at V and 5 bases at J, leaving 12 bases unmatched. This CDR3 has 17 amino acids. The germline CDR1 and CDR2 sequences are MNHEY and SMNVEV (reference sequence). The CDR3 protein is CASSLSFRLATGETQYF. CDR3 nucleotides: TGTGCCAGCAGTTTATCCTTCAGACTAGCCACGGGGGAGACCCAGTACTTC.

Details on this clone: This may come from a read error, since a much larger clone is one base off. J is TRBJ2-6 and V is TRBV2; D call uncertain. Germline values: CDR1 SNHLY, CDR2 FYNNEI. The CDR3 is made up of 14 amino acids. Trimming stripped 3 bases from V and 2 bases from J, with 5 bases between. This CDR3 reads CASSDRAGANVLTF. In nucleotides, the CDR3 is TGTGCCAGCAGTGACCGGGCTGGGGCCAACGTCCTGACTTTC.

The rearrangement uses TRBV28 and TRBJ1-2; the D gene is possibly TRBD1 (6 bases). V was shortened by 3 bases and J by 9 bases, with 14 bases between the two germline ends. Looked up from germline, CDR1 is MDHEN and CDR2 is SYDVKM. This CDR3 is 13 amino acids long. Here the CDR3 reads CASSLGGPVSYTF. For the CDR3, the DNA is TGTGCCAGCAGTTTGGGGGGGCCGGTCAGCTACACCTTC.

The V and J genes are TRBV14 and TRBJ2-7; 10 nucleotides match TRBD1. The V segment lost 4 bases and the J segment 5 bases; nucleotides outside the gene matches: 2. CDR3 length: 13 amino acids. Germline values: CDR1 SGHDN, CDR2 FVKESK. The CDR3 loop is CASSPTGGHEQYF. The CDR3 region has the DNA TGTGCCAGCAGCCCGACAGGGGGCCACGAGCAGTACTTC.

The J gene is TRBJ2-3, the V gene TRBV29-1; 7 bases line up with TRBD1. Losses at the gene ends were 6 bases for V and 0 bases for J; bases not matched to a gene: 6. Germline CDR1 SQVTM, CDR2 ANQGSEA. CDR3 length: 14 amino acids. The DNA of the CDR3 is TGCAGCGTCCAGCCGGGACAGAGCACAGATACGCAGTATTTT. Residues: CSVQPGQSTDTQYF.

This chain joins TRBV20-1 and TRBJ1-5, with 9 positions matching TRBD1. Germline V gene sequence: CDR1 DFQATT, CDR2 SNEGSKA (reference sequence). This CDR3 is 18 amino acids long. The junction had 14 bases not matched to a gene; V was cut back by 3 bases and J by 2 bases. This CDR3 reads CSASPHHPGTGRNQPQHF. As DNA, the CDR3 is TGCAGTGCTAGTCCCCACCATCCTGGGACAGGGCGCAATCAGCCCCAGCATTTT.

This clone was counted a single time. The V call is TRBV4-1, the J call TRBJ2-6; TRBD1 matches at 10 bases. Germline CDR1 MGHRA, CDR2 YSYEKL. V lost 3 bases to trimming and J lost 0 bases; unmatched junction nucleotides: 5. The CDR3 has 18 amino acids. The CDR3 bases are TGCGCCAGCAGCCACCGGGACAGGGGTGACTCTGGGGCCAACGTCCTGACTTTC. Translated: CASSHRDRGDSGANVLTF.